A single sample is the source of the 3 T cell receptor beta chains below, sequenced in a study of response to subunit inactivated influenza vaccine. TCRdb recomputed calls from the RT-PCR reads with MiXCR, one row per CDR3 protein. There are 550,000 to 800,000 distinct CDR3 sequences in the sample; 15% to 18% occur only once, and around 10% lies in the top ten. The sequenced sample was PBMCs from blood, obtained roughly 13 days after vaccination. These receptor sequences come from a man aged 50-59 years who received an inactivated influenza vaccine.

V and J are TRBV20-1 and TRBJ1-2; TRBD1 aligns across 7 bases. V trimming: 3 bases; J trimming: 8 bases; junction bases outside the gene matches: 9. This CDR3 comprises 13 residues. The germline CDR1 and CDR2 sequences are DFQATT and SNEGSKA (reference sequence). The CDR3 DNA is TGCAGTGCTAGGCCGGGACAGTCCGTCGGCTACACCTTC. Protein sequence: CSARPGQSVGYTF.

The chain is built from TRBV5-8 and TRBJ2-7; no firm D call. The CDR3 length is 16 residues. Germline CDR1 SGHTS, CDR2 YDEGEE. The germline V and J ends were trimmed by 1 base and 2 bases, with 16 bases remaining between them. The chain's CDR3 is CASSLITIGDPYEQYF. The CDR3 DNA reads TGTGCCAGCAGCTTGATCACCATTGGGGATCCCTACGAGCAGTACTTC.

This rearrangement joins TRBV20-1 to TRBJ2-7; D is ambiguous. Between the trimmed V and J ends, which lost 2 bases and 0 bases, there was a span of 14 bases. The CDR3 is made up of 15 amino acids. Germline loops: CDR1 DFQATT, CDR2 SNEGSKA (reference sequence). The CDR3 reads CSARNPEWSSYEQYF. CDR3 nucleotides: TGCAGTGCTAGAAACCCGGAGTGGAGCTCCTACGAGCAGTACTTC.